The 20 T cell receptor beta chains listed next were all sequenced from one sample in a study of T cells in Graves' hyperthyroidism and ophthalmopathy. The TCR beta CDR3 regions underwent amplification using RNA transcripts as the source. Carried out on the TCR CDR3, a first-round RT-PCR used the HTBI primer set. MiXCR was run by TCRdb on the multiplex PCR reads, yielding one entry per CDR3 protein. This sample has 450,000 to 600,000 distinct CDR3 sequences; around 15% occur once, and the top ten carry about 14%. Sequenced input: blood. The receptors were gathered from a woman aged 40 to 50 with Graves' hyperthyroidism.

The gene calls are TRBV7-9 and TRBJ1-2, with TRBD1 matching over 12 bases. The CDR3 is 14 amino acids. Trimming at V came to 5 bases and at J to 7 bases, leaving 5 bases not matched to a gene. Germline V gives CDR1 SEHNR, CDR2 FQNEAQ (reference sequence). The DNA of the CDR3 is TGTGCCAGCAGCCTGGGACAGGGGGCGATTGGCTACACCTTC. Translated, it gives CASSLGQGAIGYTF.

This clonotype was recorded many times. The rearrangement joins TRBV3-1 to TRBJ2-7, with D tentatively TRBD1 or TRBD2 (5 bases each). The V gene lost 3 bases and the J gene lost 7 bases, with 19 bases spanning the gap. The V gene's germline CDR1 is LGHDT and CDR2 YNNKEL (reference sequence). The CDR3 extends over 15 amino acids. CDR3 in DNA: TGTGCCAGCAGCCAGCCCGGGGTAGGGGTGGTTGAGCAGTACTTC. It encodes CASSQPGVGVVEQYF.

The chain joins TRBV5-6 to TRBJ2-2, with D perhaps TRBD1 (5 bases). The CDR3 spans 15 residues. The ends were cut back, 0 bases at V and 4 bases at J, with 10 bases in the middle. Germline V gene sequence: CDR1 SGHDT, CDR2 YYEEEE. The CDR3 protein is CASSLASTVTGELFF. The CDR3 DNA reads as TGTGCCAGCAGCTTGGCCTCGACAGTCACCGGGGAGCTGTTTTTT.

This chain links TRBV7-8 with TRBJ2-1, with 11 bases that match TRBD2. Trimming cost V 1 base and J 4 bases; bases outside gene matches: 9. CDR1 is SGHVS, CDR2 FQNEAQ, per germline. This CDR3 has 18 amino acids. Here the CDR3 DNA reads TGTGCCAGCAGCTTAGATGGGACTAGCGGTTGGGGGTACAATGAGCAGTTCTTC. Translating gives CASSLDGTSGWGYNEQFF.

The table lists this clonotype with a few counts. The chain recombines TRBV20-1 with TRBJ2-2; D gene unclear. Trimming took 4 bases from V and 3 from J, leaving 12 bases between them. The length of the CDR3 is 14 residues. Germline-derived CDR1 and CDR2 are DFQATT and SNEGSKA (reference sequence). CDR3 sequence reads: CSAKTRADTGELFF. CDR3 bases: TGCAGTGCTAAAACAAGGGCGGACACCGGGGAGCTGTTTTTT.

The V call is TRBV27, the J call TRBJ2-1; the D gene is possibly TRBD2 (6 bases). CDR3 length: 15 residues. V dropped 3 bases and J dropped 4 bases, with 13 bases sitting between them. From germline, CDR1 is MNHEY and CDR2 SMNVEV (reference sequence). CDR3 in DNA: TGTGCCAGCAGTTTGGCGGGATATCTATACAATGAGCAGTTCTTC. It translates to CASSLAGYLYNEQFF.

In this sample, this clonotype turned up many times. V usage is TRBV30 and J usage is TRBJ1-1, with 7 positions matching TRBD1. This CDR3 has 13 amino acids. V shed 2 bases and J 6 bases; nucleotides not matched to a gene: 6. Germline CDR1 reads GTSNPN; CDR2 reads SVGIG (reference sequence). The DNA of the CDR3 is TGTGCCTGGAGTCAGGGGGGGGGAGCTGAAGCTTTCTTT. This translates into CAWSQGGGAEAFF.

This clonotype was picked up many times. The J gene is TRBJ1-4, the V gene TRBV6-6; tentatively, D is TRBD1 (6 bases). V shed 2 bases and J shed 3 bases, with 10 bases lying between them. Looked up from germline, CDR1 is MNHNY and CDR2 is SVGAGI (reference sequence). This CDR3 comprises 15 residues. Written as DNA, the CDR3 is TGTGCCAGCAGTTACGTAACAGGGCCTAATGAAAAACTGTTTTTT. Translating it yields CASSYVTGPNEKLFF.

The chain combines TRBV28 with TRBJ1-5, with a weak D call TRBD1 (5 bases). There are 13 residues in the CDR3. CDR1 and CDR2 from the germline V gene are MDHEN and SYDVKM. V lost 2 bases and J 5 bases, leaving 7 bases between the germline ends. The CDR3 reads CASSLVGDQPQHF. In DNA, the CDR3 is TGTGCCAGCAGTTTAGTGGGGGATCAGCCCCAGCATTTT.

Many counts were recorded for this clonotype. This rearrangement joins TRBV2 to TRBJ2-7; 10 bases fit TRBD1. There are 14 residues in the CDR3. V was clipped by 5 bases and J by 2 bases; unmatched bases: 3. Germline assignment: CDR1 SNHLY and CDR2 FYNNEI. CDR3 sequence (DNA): TGTGCCAGCAGTACGGGACAGGGGACCTACGAGCAGTACTTC. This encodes CASSTGQGTYEQYF.

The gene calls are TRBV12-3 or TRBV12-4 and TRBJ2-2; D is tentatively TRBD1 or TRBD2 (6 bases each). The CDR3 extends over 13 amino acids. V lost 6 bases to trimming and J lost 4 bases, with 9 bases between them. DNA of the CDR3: TGTGCCAGCAGCACGGGGGCCACCGGGGAGCTGTTTTTT. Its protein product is CASSTGATGELFF.

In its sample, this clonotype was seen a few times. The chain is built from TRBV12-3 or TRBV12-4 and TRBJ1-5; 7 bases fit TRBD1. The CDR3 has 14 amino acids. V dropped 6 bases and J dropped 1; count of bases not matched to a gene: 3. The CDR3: CASRGTASNQPQHF. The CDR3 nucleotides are TGTGCCAGCAGGGGGACAGCGAGCAATCAGCCCCAGCATTTT.

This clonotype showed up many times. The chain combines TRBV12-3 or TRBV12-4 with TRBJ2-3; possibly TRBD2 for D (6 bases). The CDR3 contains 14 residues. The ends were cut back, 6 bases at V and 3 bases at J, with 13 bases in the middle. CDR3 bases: TGTGCCAGCAGCCGACTAGGCGTAACAGATACGCAGTATTTT. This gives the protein CASSRLGVTDTQYF.

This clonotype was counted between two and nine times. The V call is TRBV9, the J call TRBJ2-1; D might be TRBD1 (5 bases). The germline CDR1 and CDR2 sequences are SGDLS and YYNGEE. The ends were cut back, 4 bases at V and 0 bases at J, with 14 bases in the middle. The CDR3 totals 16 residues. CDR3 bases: TGTGCCAGCAGCCAAAGTACAGGCATCTCCTACAATGAGCAGTTCTTC. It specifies CASSQSTGISYNEQFF.

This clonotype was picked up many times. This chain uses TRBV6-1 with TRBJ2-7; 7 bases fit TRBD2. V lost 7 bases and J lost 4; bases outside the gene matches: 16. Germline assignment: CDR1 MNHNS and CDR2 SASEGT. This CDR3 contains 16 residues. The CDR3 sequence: CASTPTASGTQYEQYF. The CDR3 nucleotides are TGTGCCAGCACCCCAACGGCTAGCGGAACACAATACGAGCAGTACTTC.

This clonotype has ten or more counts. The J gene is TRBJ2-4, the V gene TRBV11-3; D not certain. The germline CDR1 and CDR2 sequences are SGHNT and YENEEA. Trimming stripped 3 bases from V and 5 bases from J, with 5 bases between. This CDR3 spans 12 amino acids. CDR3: CASSFGQNIQYF. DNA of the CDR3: TGTGCCAGCAGCTTCGGCCAAAACATTCAGTACTTC.

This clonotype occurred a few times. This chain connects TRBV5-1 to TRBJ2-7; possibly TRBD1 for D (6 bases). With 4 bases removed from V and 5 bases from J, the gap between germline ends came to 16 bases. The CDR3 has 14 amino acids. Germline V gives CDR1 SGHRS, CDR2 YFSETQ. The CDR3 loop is CASSPDSPRDEQYF. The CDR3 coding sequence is TGCGCCAGCAGCCCGGACAGCCCCCGGGACGAGCAGTACTTC.

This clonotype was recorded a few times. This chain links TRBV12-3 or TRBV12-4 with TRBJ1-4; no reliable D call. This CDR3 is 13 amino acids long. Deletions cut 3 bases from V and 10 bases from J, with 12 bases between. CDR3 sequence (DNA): TGTGCCAGCAGTTTGGTGCGAGGTGGAAAACTGTTTTTT. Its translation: CASSLVRGGKLFF.

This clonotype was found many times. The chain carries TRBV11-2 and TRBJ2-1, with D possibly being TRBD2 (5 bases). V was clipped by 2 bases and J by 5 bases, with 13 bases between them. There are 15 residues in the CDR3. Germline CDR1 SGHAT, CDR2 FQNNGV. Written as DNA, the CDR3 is TGTGCCAGCAGCTTATCTGGGAGCCGGAACAATGAGCAGTTCTTC. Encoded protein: CASSLSGSRNNEQFF.

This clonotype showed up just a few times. Here the CDR3 DNA reads TGTGCCAGCAGTTTTGGTGGGGCAGACAATGAGCAGTTCTTC. It encodes CASSFGGADNEQFF. The chain recombines TRBV6-1 with TRBJ2-1, with D perhaps TRBD1 (5 bases). CDR3 length: 14 residues. The germline V gene encodes CDR1 MNHNS and CDR2 SASEGT. V was clipped by 5 bases and J by 5 bases, with 13 bases between them.